Below are 13 T cell receptor beta chains sequenced from a single sample in a study of early T cells in non-severe SARS-CoV-2 infection. Each CDR3 protein is one row after TCRdb ran MiXCR on the 5' RACE reads. The table has 55,000 to 80,000 distinct CDR3 sequences, 12% seen once; the top ten hold less than 7%. The sequencing input was whole blood. Receptor source: an adult who was a healthcare worker with PCR-confirmed SARS-CoV-2 infection or an uninfected control (not recorded which).

This clonotype was counted at least ten times. The V call is TRBV11-2, the J call TRBJ2-4; D not resolved. The CDR3 spans 13 residues. The germline V gene has CDR1 SGHAT and CDR2 FQNNGV. V was trimmed by 5 bases and J by 0 bases, leaving 5 bases between them. The CDR3 DNA sequence: TGTGCCAGCAGCGGGTTAGCCAAAAACATTCAGTACTTC. This translates into CASSGLAKNIQYF.

This clonotype was observed at least ten times. This sequence joins TRBV18 and TRBJ1-1; no definite D call. Germline values: CDR1 KGHSH, CDR2 LQKENI. V was clipped by 2 bases and J by 2 bases, with 15 bases between them. The CDR3 length is 16 residues. The CDR3 sequence is CASSPIAWGGNTEAFF. The CDR3 nucleotides are TGTGCCAGCTCACCAATTGCGTGGGGAGGAAACACTGAAGCTTTCTTT.

This clonotype was seen many times. The chain joins TRBV7-2 to TRBJ2-2; tentative D call: TRBD2 (6 bases). With 5 bases removed from V and 6 bases from J, the gap between germline ends came to 10 bases. Germline V gene data show CDR1 as SGHTA and CDR2 as FQGNSA. The length of the CDR3 is 13 residues. In DNA form, the CDR3 reads TGTGCCAGCAGCCGACCGGGGGCCGGGGAGCTGTTTTTT. This sequence encodes CASSRPGAGELFF.

The V gene is TRBV6-4, the J gene TRBJ2-7, with 8 bases identical to TRBD1. Germline lookup yields CDR1 MRHNA and CDR2 SNTAGT. The CDR3 has 14 amino acids. Trimming took 6 bases from V and 1 from J; bases not matched to a gene: 5. This CDR3 is CASRPGQASYEQYF. CDR3 bases: TGTGCCAGCAGACCGGGACAGGCATCCTACGAGCAGTACTTC.

V is TRBV7-2 and J is TRBJ2-7; D might be TRBD2 (5 bases). Germline V gives CDR1 SGHTA, CDR2 FQGNSA. This CDR3 is built from 14 residues. The V end was cut by 1 base, the J end by 2 bases, with 9 bases between. As DNA, the CDR3 is TGTGCCAGCAGCTTAGATGCGGGCGCCTACGAGCAGTACTTC. As protein: CASSLDAGAYEQYF.

This clonotype was seen a handful of times. The V gene is TRBV11-2, the J gene TRBJ2-1; D perhaps matches TRBD2 (6 bases). This CDR3 has 15 residues. The germline V gene encodes CDR1 SGHAT and CDR2 FQNNGV. V was pared by 1 base and J by 6 bases, with 13 bases between. CDR3 DNA sequence: TGTGCCAGCAGCTTAGCCCGCGGGGAACTCAATGAGCAGTTCTTC. Translation: CASSLARGELNEQFF.

The rearrangement links TRBV4-2 to TRBJ1-1; 7 positions match TRBD1. Trimming cost V 3 bases and J 2 bases; bases outside gene matches: 9. Germline V gives CDR1 LGHNA, CDR2 YNFKEQ. The length of the CDR3 is 16 residues. This chain's CDR3 is CASSQAQGTANTEAFF. The CDR3 DNA sequence: TGTGCCAGCAGCCAGGCACAGGGGACAGCAAACACTGAAGCTTTCTTT.

The sample holds many counts of this clonotype. This chain links TRBV18 with TRBJ2-3, with D uncertain. With 8 bases removed from V and 2 bases from J, the gap between germline ends came to 5 bases. The CDR3 loop spans 11 amino acids. Germline loops: CDR1 KGHSH, CDR2 LQKENI. The CDR3 here is CASSSTDTQYF. CDR3 bases: TGTGCCAGCAGCTCCACAGATACGCAGTATTTT.

CDR3 protein: CASSDTNSPLHF. The CDR3 DNA follows: TGTGCCAGCTCTGACACGAATTCACCCCTCCACTTT. The chain links TRBV18 to TRBJ1-6; D ambiguous. The CDR3 runs to 12 residues. CDR1 is KGHSH and CDR2 is LQKENI in the germline V gene. V was cut by 6 bases and J by 7 bases, with 7 bases left in between.

Ten or more counts support this clonotype. The chain recombines TRBV3-1 with TRBJ2-7; D is uncertain. V lost 0 bases and J 2 bases, leaving 11 bases between the germline ends. The V gene's germline CDR1 is LGHDT and CDR2 YNNKEL (reference sequence). The CDR3 is made up of 15 amino acids. The DNA for the CDR3 is TGTGCCAGCAGCCAAGAAGTAAAAGGACCCTACGAGCAGTACTTC. Encoded protein: CASSQEVKGPYEQYF.

In its sample, this clonotype was seen a few times. This rearrangement joins TRBV2 to TRBJ2-2; D is unclear. Per germline, CDR1 SNHLY and CDR2 FYNNEI. The CDR3 contains 12 residues. V lost 7 bases and J lost 1, with 4 bases in between. DNA of the CDR3: TGTGCCAGCAAGGAGAACACCGGGGAGCTGTTTTTT. Amino acids: CASKENTGELFF.

The gene calls are TRBV5-1 and TRBJ2-5, with a weak D call TRBD1 (5 bases). Looked up from germline, CDR1 is SGHRS and CDR2 is YFSETQ. CDR3 length equals 14 residues. The ends were cut back, 2 bases at V and 0 bases at J, with 8 bases in the middle. This CDR3 is CASSLQVNQETQYF. The DNA of the CDR3 is TGCGCCAGCAGCTTACAGGTGAACCAAGAGACCCAGTACTTC.

In this sample, this clonotype turned up many times. This chain uses TRBV9 with TRBJ2-5; 10 bases are shared with TRBD2. There are 19 residues in the CDR3. Per germline, CDR1 SGDLS and CDR2 YYNGEE. V was clipped by 0 bases and J by 2 bases; unmatched bases: 13. CDR3 region: CASSVGLAGALITQETQYF. The DNA of the CDR3 is TGTGCCAGCAGCGTAGGTCTAGCGGGGGCGCTCATCACACAAGAGACCCAGTACTTC.